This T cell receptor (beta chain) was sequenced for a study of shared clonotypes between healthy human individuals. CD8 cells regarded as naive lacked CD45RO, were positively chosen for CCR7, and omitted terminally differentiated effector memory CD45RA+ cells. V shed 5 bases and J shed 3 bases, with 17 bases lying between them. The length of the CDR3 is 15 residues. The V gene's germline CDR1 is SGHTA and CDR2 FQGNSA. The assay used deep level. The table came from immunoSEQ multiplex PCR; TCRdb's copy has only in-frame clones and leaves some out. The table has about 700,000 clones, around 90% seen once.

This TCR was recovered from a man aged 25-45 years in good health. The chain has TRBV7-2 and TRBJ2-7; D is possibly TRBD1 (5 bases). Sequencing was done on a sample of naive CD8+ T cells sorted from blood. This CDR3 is CASSLGHERYYEQYF. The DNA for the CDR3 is TGTGCCAGCAGCCTTGGACACGAACGTTACTACGAGCAGTACTTC.